One sample yielded the 30 T cell receptor beta chains listed below, sequenced in a study of T-cell reconstitution after alpha-beta-depleted transplantation in children (dated by TCRdb to 2016 to 2017). Libraries were constructed by PCR. The reads were generated on an Illumina HiSeq 2500. To normalize quantification of the TCRbeta repertoire, the TCR libraries were built with molecular barcoding that relied on unique molecular identifiers. TCRdb reran the public reads through fastp at Q25 and MiXCR, keeping productive beta chains. Each CDR3 protein appears once, grouped with its most common genes and DNA. The sample includes about 240,000 distinct CDR3 sequences, with about 12% observed a single time. Over 2.5% of the sample is taken by the ten largest. Sequenced here: PBMCs from the stem cell graft donor, sampled from the stem cell graft. The origin of the receptors is a human donor who donated a stem cell graft to a child with acute lymphoblastic leukemia.

This clonotype showed up many times. The chain links TRBV5-1 to TRBJ2-5; D is uncertain. Germline loops: CDR1 SGHRS, CDR2 YFSETQ. V lost 0 bases and J lost 4, with 7 bases in between. The CDR3 covers 13 residues. The CDR3, as DNA: TGCGCCAGCAGCTTGGCCAGGCCAGAGACCCAGTACTTC. Its protein product is CASSLARPETQYF.

In this sample, this clonotype turned up many times. CDR3 protein: CASSGTGLNNSPLHF. CDR3 DNA sequence: TGTGCCAGCAGTGGGACAGGCCTGAATAATTCACCCCTCCACTTT. This chain connects TRBV25-1 to TRBJ1-6, with 7 positions matching TRBD1. Per germline, CDR1 MGHDK and CDR2 SYGVNS. The CDR3 extends over 15 amino acids. Unmatched junction bases numbered 5, after V lost 4 bases and J lost 5 bases.

By sample share, this clonotype is medium-sized. The CDR3 nucleotides read TGTGCCAGCAGAGACTGGAACACTGAAGCTTTCTTT. Its translation is CASRDWNTEAFF. The chain is built from TRBV6-5 and TRBJ1-1, with D unclear. The CDR3 totals 12 residues. V lost 6 bases, J lost 1 base, and 6 bases lay in between. Per the germline V gene, CDR1 is MNHEY and CDR2 is SVGAGI.

Ten or more counts support this clonotype. The chain has TRBV10-3 and TRBJ2-7; 7 bases are a match to TRBD1. This CDR3 has 14 amino acids. V lost 0 bases and J lost 1; bases outside the gene matches: 0. CDR1 and CDR2 from the germline V gene are ENHRY and SYGVKD. The CDR3 sequence is CAISESGQSYEQYF. In DNA, the CDR3 is TGTGCCATCAGTGAGTCGGGACAGTCCTACGAGCAGTACTTC.

In its sample, this clonotype was seen many times. CDR3 nucleotide sequence: TGCAGCGTGGGACCGGCATCTAGCACAGATACGCAGTATTTT. Its protein is CSVGPASSTDTQYF. The genes are TRBV29-1 and TRBJ2-3; either TRBD1 or TRBD2 may fit D (5 bases each). The CDR3 contains 14 residues. Germline CDR1 SQVTM, CDR2 ANQGSEA. V was pared by 6 bases and J by 0 bases, with 13 bases between.

This clonotype was counted many times. V and J are TRBV5-5 and TRBJ2-7, with 8 bases matching TRBD1. The CDR3 is made up of 16 amino acids. Per the germline V gene, CDR1 is SGHKS and CDR2 is YYEKEE (reference sequence). V shed 4 bases and J 9 bases; nucleotides not matched to a gene: 18. CDR3 amino acids: CASSTGQGLSGGVQYF. In DNA form, the CDR3 reads TGTGCCAGCAGCACAGGACAGGGTTTATCAGGCGGTGTGCAGTACTTC.

On this clonotype itself: A much larger clone sits a single nucleotide away, making a read error possible. The chain has TRBV5-1 and TRBJ2-5; tentatively, D is TRBD2 (6 bases). This CDR3 contains 14 residues. Germline V CDR1 and CDR2: SGHRS, YFSETQ. The CDR3 spells CSSRSFGGGETQYF. CDR3 in DNA: TGCTCCAGCAGATCCTTCGGGGGTGGAGAGACCCAGTACTTC.

At least ten counts were recorded for this clonotype. This chain links TRBV25-1 with TRBJ1-2, with 7 bases identical to TRBD1. The CDR3 runs to 13 residues. V lost 3 bases and J lost 5; bases outside the gene matches: 3. Germline V lookup: CDR1 MGHDK, CDR2 SYGVNS. CDR3 residues: CASSEPGGYGYTF. CDR3 DNA: TGTGCCAGCAGTGAGCCAGGGGGATATGGCTACACCTTC.

In this sample, this clonotype turned up many times. V gene TRBV29-1 combines with J gene TRBJ2-7; TRBD1 agrees at 8 bases. Germline V gene data show CDR1 as SQVTM and CDR2 as ANQGSEA. The CDR3 contains 14 residues. J was trimmed by 6 bases and V by 6 bases; bases with no gene match: 13. CDR3 in DNA: TGCAGCGTCCATGCTGGACAGGGTAGATCCGAGCAGTACTTC. Encoded protein: CSVHAGQGRSEQYF.

This clonotype was seen many times. V is TRBV27 and J is TRBJ2-7; D not certain. The germline gives CDR1 MNHEY, CDR2 SMNVEV (reference sequence). CDR3 length: 14 amino acids. V was clipped by 6 bases and J by 2 bases, with 14 bases between them. CDR3 nucleotides: TGTGCCAGCAGCCTAAGCCGTGGCACCTACGAGCAGTACTTC. It translates to CASSLSRGTYEQYF.

This clonotype showed up many times. The chain is built from TRBV12-3 or TRBV12-4 and TRBJ1-2; a weak D match, TRBD1 (6 bases). CDR3 length: 13 residues. Trimming left V 3 bases short and J 5 bases short, with 10 bases between. CDR3 coding DNA: TGTGCCAGCAGTTTCGGGACACTGTATGGCTACACCTTC. Translation gives CASSFGTLYGYTF.

This clonotype was detected ten times or more. V and J are TRBV10-3 and TRBJ2-4, with a tentative D call TRBD1 (6 bases). CDR1 and CDR2 (germline): ENHRY, SYGVKD. V dropped 8 bases and J dropped 5 bases, with 16 bases sitting between them. The length of the CDR3 is 14 residues. The CDR3 DNA follows: TGTGCCATCTCGGGGCAGGGGCGAGAAAACATTCAGTACTTC. It encodes CAISGQGRENIQYF.

This clonotype has only a few counts. Here the CDR3 DNA reads TGTGCCAGCAGCTTCCAGGGAGGGAGCCAGCCCCAGCATTTT. Protein: CASSFQGGSQPQHF. J is TRBJ1-5 and V is TRBV7-2, with a tentative D call TRBD1 (5 bases). The CDR3 sequence is 14 residues long. V was pared by 3 bases and J by 7 bases, with 13 bases between. Germline V lookup: CDR1 SGHTA, CDR2 FQGNSA.

This clonotype was found many times. V usage is TRBV7-9 and J usage is TRBJ2-5; a weak D match, TRBD1 (7 bases). The CDR3 totals 16 residues. Germline CDR1 is SEHNR and CDR2 is FQNEAQ (reference sequence). The V and J ends lost 2 bases and 1 base respectively, with 14 bases between them. CDR3: CASSLKGGQPQETQYF. The CDR3 DNA reads TGTGCCAGCAGCTTAAAGGGGGGACAGCCCCAAGAGACCCAGTACTTC. The entire variable domain, with the rest obtained from reference TRBV7-9 and TRBJ2-5, is as follows: DTGVSQNPRHKITKRGQNVTFRCDPISEHNRLYWYRQTLGQGPEFLTYFQNEAQLEKSRLLSDRFSAERPKGSFSTLEIQRTEQGDSAMYLCASSLKGGQPQETQYFGPGTRLLVL.

Ten or more counts support this clonotype. CDR3: CSASSRGGSEKLFF. The CDR3, as DNA: TGCAGTGCTAGTAGTAGAGGCGGTAGTGAAAAACTGTTTTTT. The rearrangement uses TRBV20-1 and TRBJ1-4; D is unclear. The CDR3 is 14 amino acids. Trimming shortened V by 3 bases and J by 7 bases, and 15 bases separated the two germline ends. Germline values: CDR1 DFQATT, CDR2 SNEGSKA (reference sequence).

This clonotype was observed at least ten times. The chain carries TRBV20-1 and TRBJ1-5; 7 nucleotides agree with TRBD1. The V gene end was trimmed by 6 bases and the J gene end by 1 base; junction bases not matched to a gene: 15. The CDR3 loop spans 17 amino acids. The germline V gene has CDR1 DFQATT and CDR2 SNEGSKA (reference sequence). CDR3: CSAHRWVQGISNQPQHF. The CDR3 DNA is TGCAGTGCCCATCGCTGGGTACAGGGGATCAGCAATCAGCCCCAGCATTTT.

This clonotype appeared a few times. V gene TRBV7-8 combines with J gene TRBJ2-6; maybe TRBD2 (5 bases). Germline V gene lookup returns CDR1 SGHVS and CDR2 FQNEAQ. Deletions cut 0 bases from V and 0 bases from J, with 15 bases between. The CDR3 runs to 19 residues. CDR3: CASSLARAVTRSGANVLTF. Written as DNA, the CDR3 is TGTGCCAGCAGCTTAGCGCGGGCAGTGACACGCTCTGGGGCCAACGTCCTGACTTTC. The entire variable domain, with the rest obtained from reference TRBV7-8 and TRBJ2-6, is as follows: GAGVSQSPRYKVAKRGQDVALRCDPISGHVSLFWYQQALGQGPEFLTYFQNEAQLDKSGLPSDRFFAERPEGSVSTLKIQRTQQEDSAVYLCASSLARAVTRSGANVLTFGAGSRLTVL.

Many counts were recorded for this clonotype. The chain joins TRBV12-3 or TRBV12-4 to TRBJ2-1; 7 bases are a match to TRBD1. This CDR3 region has 15 residues. Germline trimming cut 5 bases from V and 0 bases from J; bases unmatched to any gene: 4. The CDR3 coding sequence is TGTGCCAGCAGTGCCCGACAGGGCTCCTACAATGAGCAGTTCTTC. Translation: CASSARQGSYNEQFF.

This clonotype was recorded at least ten times. The V call is TRBV27, the J call TRBJ2-1, with 13 bases fitting TRBD2. V shed 11 bases and J 8 bases; nucleotides not matched to a gene: 6. In germline, CDR1 is MNHEY, CDR2 SMNVEV (reference sequence). The CDR3 runs to 13 residues. The CDR3 sequence: CAAGLAGMDEQFF. For the CDR3, the DNA is TGTGCCGCGGGACTAGCGGGAATGGATGAGCAGTTCTTC.

This clonotype was detected many times. V is TRBV11-2 and J is TRBJ1-1; D ambiguous. The V gene's germline CDR1 is SGHAT and CDR2 FQNNGV. Deletions cut 2 bases from V and 4 bases from J, with 5 bases between. The CDR3 loop spans 12 amino acids. CDR3 DNA: TGTGCCAGCAGCTTACTGGTCACTGAAGCTTTCTTT. This sequence encodes CASSLLVTEAFF. Together with reference TRBV11-2 and TRBJ1-1, the CDR3 gives the full variable domain: EAGVAQSPRYKIIEKRQSVAFWCNPISGHATLYWYQQILGQGPKLLIQFQNNGVVDDSQLPKDRFSAERLKGVDSTLKIQPAKLEDSAVYLCASSLLVTEAFFGQGTRLTVV.

In this sample, this clonotype turned up many times. The chain employs TRBV7-2 and TRBJ2-7; 8 bases align to TRBD1. V dropped 5 bases and J dropped 0; count of bases not matched to a gene: 12. CDR3 length equals 17 residues. The V gene's germline CDR1 is SGHTA and CDR2 FQGNSA. CDR3: CASSPRQGLQISYEQYF. The CDR3 bases are TGTGCCAGCAGCCCCCGACAGGGGCTTCAAATCTCCTACGAGCAGTACTTC.

This chain uses TRBV7-9 with TRBJ1-6, with 8 bases lining up with TRBD1. This CDR3 is 14 amino acids long. Germline trimming cut 7 bases from V and 7 bases from J; bases unmatched to any gene: 6. CDR1 SEHNR and CDR2 FQNEAQ come from the germline V gene (reference sequence). CDR3 coding DNA: TGTGCCAGCACCCGGACAGGGTTAAATTCACCCCTCCACTTT. This codes for CASTRTGLNSPLHF.

This clonotype was observed a few times. The J gene is TRBJ2-3, the V gene TRBV4-1; TRBD1 agrees at 9 bases. Trimming cost V 0 bases and J 9 bases; bases outside gene matches: 10. The CDR3 runs to 16 residues. CDR1 and CDR2 (germline): MGHRA, YSYEKL. The CDR3 loop reads CASSQDAGTGMGTQYF. The CDR3 DNA reads TGCGCCAGCAGCCAAGATGCCGGGACAGGGATGGGGACGCAGTATTTT.

This clonotype was found many times. The chain joins TRBV6-1 to TRBJ2-2, with 7 nucleotides matching TRBD2. Germline V gene sequence: CDR1 MNHNS, CDR2 SASEGT. This CDR3 comprises 13 residues. J lost 4 bases, V lost 6 bases, and 2 bases had no gene match. CDR3 sequence: CASRPSGTGELFF. In DNA, the CDR3 is TGTGCCAGCAGACCTAGCGGCACCGGGGAGCTGTTTTTT.

This chain links TRBV20-1 with TRBJ2-3; TRBD2 matches at 12 bases. CDR3 size: 14 residues. V gave up 5 bases and J gave up 4 bases; unmatched junction bases: 4. Germline CDR1 and CDR2: DFQATT and SNEGSKA (reference sequence). CDR3 DNA: TGCAGTGCTCCCCGACTAGCGGGAGCAGATACGCAGTATTTT. Amino acids: CSAPRLAGADTQYF.

The chain employs TRBV12-3 or TRBV12-4 and TRBJ2-1; 12 bases align to TRBD2. The CDR3 extends over 19 amino acids. V was clipped by 3 bases and J by 5 bases; unmatched bases: 14. CDR3 DNA sequence: TGTGCCAGCAGTTTTGTTTTGACTAGCGGGAGAACCCCCCACAATGAGCAGTTCTTC. It is translated as CASSFVLTSGRTPHNEQFF.

This clonotype was detected many times. The gene calls are TRBV28 and TRBJ2-7; D is unclear. Germline-derived CDR1 and CDR2 are MDHEN and SYDVKM. The ends were cut back, 5 bases at V and 4 bases at J, with 9 bases in the middle. CDR3 length: 12 residues. CDR3 in amino acids: CASSLTLYEQYF. As DNA, the CDR3 is TGTGCCAGCAGTCTGACACTATACGAGCAGTACTTC.

This clonotype has at least ten counts. V usage is TRBV29-1 and J usage is TRBJ2-7, with TRBD2 matching 10 bases. V lost 5 bases to trimming and J lost 2 bases; unmatched junction nucleotides: 6. The germline gives CDR1 SQVTM, CDR2 ANQGSEA. CDR3 length: 14 amino acids. The CDR3 DNA reads TGCAGCGTTTTGACTAGCGGGTTTACCTACGAGCAGTACTTC. Its protein product is CSVLTSGFTYEQYF.

This clonotype was detected many times. The rearrangement joins TRBV12-3 or TRBV12-4 to TRBJ1-1, with D unresolved. V was cut by 5 bases and J by 5 bases, with 18 bases left in between. The CDR3 length is 15 residues. CDR3 in DNA: TGTGCCAGCAGTCTCACGTCGGTACTAGGAACTGAAGCTTTCTTT. Protein sequence: CASSLTSVLGTEAFF.

This clonotype was observed many times. The chain carries TRBV4-3 and TRBJ2-5; TRBD1 might be the D (6 bases). V dropped 3 bases and J dropped 4 bases, with 15 bases sitting between them. Germline assignment: CDR1 LGHNA and CDR2 YSLEER. The CDR3 length is 15 residues. CDR3 region: CASSHEQGFLETQYF. CDR3 coding DNA: TGCGCCAGCAGCCACGAACAGGGTTTTTTAGAGACCCAGTACTTC.